This T cell receptor beta chain was documented in a study of blood T cell repertoires in COVID-19. Background on the study: Some COVID-19 samples were acute and others convalescent; all came from the United States, Italy and Spain.

Generated by immunoSEQ multiplex PCR, the TCRdb table keeps only in-frame clones and is missing some. The sample has more than 150,000 clones; over 75% are singletons. V lost 4 bases and J 7 bases, leaving 17 bases between the germline ends. The CDR3 runs to 15 residues. Germline V gene lookup returns CDR1 MDHEN and CDR2 SYDVKM. The clonotype comes from a middle-aged man with active or convalescent COVID-19. Sequencing input: peripheral blood. The chain is built from TRBV28 and TRBJ1-5; no firm D call. This CDR3 reads CASSSPPRGGQPQHF. The CDR3 coding sequence is TGTGCCAGCAGTTCCCCCCCTCGAGGTGGACAGCCCCAGCATTTT.